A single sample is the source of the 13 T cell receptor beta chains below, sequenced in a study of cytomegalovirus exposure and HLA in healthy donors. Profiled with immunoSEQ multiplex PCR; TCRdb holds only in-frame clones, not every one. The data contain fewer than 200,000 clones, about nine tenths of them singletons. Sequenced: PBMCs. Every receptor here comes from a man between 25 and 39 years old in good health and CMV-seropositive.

CDR3 nucleotides: TGTGCCTGGGGGCGGGGGACAGTGTATAGCAATCAGCCCCAGCATTTT. Translating gives CAWGRGTVYSNQPQHF. The chain is built from TRBV30 and TRBJ1-5; TRBD1 matches at 7 bases. V lost 5 bases and J lost 0; bases outside the gene matches: 10. This CDR3 spans 16 amino acids. CDR1 and CDR2 from the germline V gene are GTSNPN and SVGIG (reference sequence).

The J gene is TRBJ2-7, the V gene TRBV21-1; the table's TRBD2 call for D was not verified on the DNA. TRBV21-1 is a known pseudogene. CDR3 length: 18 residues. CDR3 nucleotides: TGTGCCAGCAGCAAAGCGAAGAGGGGGGGAGACGGATCCTACGAGCAGTACTTC. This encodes CASSKAKRGGDGSYEQYF.

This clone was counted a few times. CDR3 bases: TGTGCCAGCAGCTTGGCCACAGGAGTATCTGAAGCTTTCTTT. Amino acids: CASSLATGVSEAFF. The chain employs TRBV5-4 and TRBJ1-1, with D possibly matching TRBD1 (5 bases). CDR1 is SGHNT, CDR2 YYREEE, per germline (reference sequence). Trimming shortened V by 0 bases and J by 6 bases, and 12 bases separated the two germline ends. The CDR3 is 14 residues long. Combining the CDR3 with reference TRBV5-4 and TRBJ1-1 gives the whole variable domain ETGVTQSPTHLIKTRGQQVTLRCSSQSGHNTVSWYQQALGQGPQFIFQYYREEENGRGNFPPRFSGLQFPNYSSELNVNALELDDSALYLCASSLATGVSEAFFGQGTRLTVV.

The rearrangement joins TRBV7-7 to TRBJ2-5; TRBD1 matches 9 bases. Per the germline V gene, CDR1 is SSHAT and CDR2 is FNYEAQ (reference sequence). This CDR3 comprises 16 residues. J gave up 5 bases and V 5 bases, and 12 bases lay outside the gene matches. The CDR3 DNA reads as TGTGCCAGCAGCCACGCCGTAGGACAGGGGCGGGAGACCCAGTACTTC. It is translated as CASSHAVGQGRETQYF.

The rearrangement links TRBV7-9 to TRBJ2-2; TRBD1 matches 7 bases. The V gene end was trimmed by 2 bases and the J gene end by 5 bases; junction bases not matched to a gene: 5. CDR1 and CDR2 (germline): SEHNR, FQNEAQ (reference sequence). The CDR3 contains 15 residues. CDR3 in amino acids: CASSLRQGVTGELFF. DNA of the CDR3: TGTGCCAGCAGCTTAAGGCAGGGGGTGACCGGGGAGCTGTTTTTT.

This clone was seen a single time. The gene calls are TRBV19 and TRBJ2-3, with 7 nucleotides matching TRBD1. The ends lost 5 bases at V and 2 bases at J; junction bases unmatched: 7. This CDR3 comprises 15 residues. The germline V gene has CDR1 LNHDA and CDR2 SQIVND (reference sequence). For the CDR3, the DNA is TGTGCCAGTAGTCTTTCGGACAGGTTCACAGATACGCAGTATTTT. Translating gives CASSLSDRFTDTQYF. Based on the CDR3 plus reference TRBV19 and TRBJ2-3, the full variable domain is DGGITQSPKYLFRKEGQNVTLSCEQNLNHDAMYWYRQDPGQGLRLIYYSQIVNDFQKGDIAEGYSVSREKKESFPLTVTSAQKNPTAFYLCASSLSDRFTDTQYFGPGTRLTVL.

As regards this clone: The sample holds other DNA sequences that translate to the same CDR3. CDR3: CASSYSVNQPQHF. In DNA form, the CDR3 reads TGTGCCAGCAGTTACTCTGTCAATCAGCCCCAGCATTTT. V is TRBV6-5 and J is TRBJ1-5, with D unclear. Germline CDR1 is MNHEY and CDR2 is SVGAGI. V lost 0 bases, J lost 3 bases, and 3 bases lay in between. This CDR3 has 13 residues.

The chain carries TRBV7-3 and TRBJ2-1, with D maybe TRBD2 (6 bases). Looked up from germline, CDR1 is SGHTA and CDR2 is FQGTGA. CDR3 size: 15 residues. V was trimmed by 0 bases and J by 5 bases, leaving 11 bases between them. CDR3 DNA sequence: TGTGCCAGCAGCTTAACGCGGGATGCCCACAATGAGCAGTTCTTC. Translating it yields CASSLTRDAHNEQFF.

The CDR3 sequence is CASSSTGGSTYNEQFF. CDR3 sequence (DNA): TGTGCCAGCAGCTCCACGGGAGGTAGTACCTACAATGAGCAGTTCTTC. The chain uses TRBV7-2 and TRBJ2-1, with 7 bases that match TRBD2. The CDR3 loop spans 16 amino acids. V shed 4 bases and J 2 bases; nucleotides not matched to a gene: 8. Germline CDR1 reads SGHTA; CDR2 reads FQGNSA.

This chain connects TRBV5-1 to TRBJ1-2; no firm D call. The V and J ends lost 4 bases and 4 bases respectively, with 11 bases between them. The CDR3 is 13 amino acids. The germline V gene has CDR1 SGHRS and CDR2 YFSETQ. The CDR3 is CASSAGFSYGYTF. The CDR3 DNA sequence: TGCGCCAGCAGCGCCGGGTTCAGCTATGGCTACACCTTC.

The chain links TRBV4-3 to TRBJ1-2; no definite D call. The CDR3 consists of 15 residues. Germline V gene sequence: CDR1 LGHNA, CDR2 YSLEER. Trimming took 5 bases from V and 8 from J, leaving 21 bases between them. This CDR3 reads CASSGADRTRGGYTF. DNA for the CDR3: TGCGCCAGCAGCGGAGCCGACCGTACCCGAGGAGGCTACACCTTC.

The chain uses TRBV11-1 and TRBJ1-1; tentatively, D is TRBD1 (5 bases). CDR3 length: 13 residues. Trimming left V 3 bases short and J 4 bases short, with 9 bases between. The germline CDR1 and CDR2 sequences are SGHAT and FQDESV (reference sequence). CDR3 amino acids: CASSFGTITEAFF. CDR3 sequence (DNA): TGTGCCAGCAGCTTTGGGACCATCACTGAAGCTTTCTTT.

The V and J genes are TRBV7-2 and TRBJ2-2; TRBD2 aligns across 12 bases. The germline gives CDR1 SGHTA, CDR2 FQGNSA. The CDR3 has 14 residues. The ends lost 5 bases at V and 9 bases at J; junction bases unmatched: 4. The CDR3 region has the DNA TGTGCCAGCAGCCGGACTAGCGGGGATAGGGAGCTGTTTTTT. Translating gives CASSRTSGDRELFF.